This is a list of T cell receptor beta chains from one sample in a study of blood T cell repertoires in COVID-19. Sequencing was performed with immunoSEQ multiplex PCR; in TCRdb, only in-frame clones are kept and a portion is missing. Here the sample spans 350,000 to 450,000 clones, 85% being singletons. Sequenced sample: peripheral blood. These receptors were collected from a woman under 30 with acute or convalescent COVID-19. Each CDR3 is given with its conserved first and last residue. Fields, in order: D gene, clone size, V gene, J gene, CDR3 protein, CDR3 DNA. The D gene is left open where the match is weak. Some rows mark clone size as missing; the rest say once, few, many or name a class of expanded clone.

D gene: NA; clone size: NA; V gene: TRBV10-2; J gene: TRBJ1-5; CDR3 protein: CASSSRMVSNQPQHF; CDR3 DNA: TGCGCCAGCAGTTCGCGGATGGTTAGCAATCAGCCCCAGCATTTT
D gene: NA; clone size: NA; V gene: TRBV21-1; J gene: TRBJ2-7; CDR3 protein: CASSKRARPGSSYEQYF; CDR3 DNA: TGTGCCAGCAGCAAACGGGCCCGACCAGGGTCCTCCTACGAGCAGTACTTC
D gene: NA; clone size: NA; V gene: TRBV9; J gene: TRBJ2-7; CDR3 protein: CASSVAGTFDEQYF; CDR3 DNA: TGTGCCAGCAGCGTAGCTGGGACATTCGACGAGCAGTACTTC
D gene: TRBD1; clone size: NA; V gene: TRBV27; J gene: TRBJ1-5; CDR3 protein: CASSSQGRGLDSNQPQHF; CDR3 DNA: TGTGCCAGCAGTTCGCAGGGTAGGGGGCTTGATAGCAATCAGCCCCAGCATTTT
D gene: NA; clone size: NA; V gene: TRBV6-4; J gene: TRBJ1-2; CDR3 protein: CASSDSGGRGYTF; CDR3 DNA: TGTGCCAGCAGTGACTCGGGGGGACGTGGCTACACCTTC
D gene: TRBD1; clone size: NA; V gene: TRBV6-5; J gene: TRBJ2-5; CDR3 protein: CATWDRARQETQYF; CDR3 DNA: TGTGCCACCTGGGACAGGGCCCGACAAGAGACCCAGTACTTC
D gene: NA; clone size: NA; V gene: TRBV27; J gene: TRBJ2-2; CDR3 protein: CASSSGGTNTGELFF; CDR3 DNA: TGTGCCAGCAGCTCAGGGGGGACGAACACCGGGGAGCTGTTTTTT
D gene: TRBD2; clone size: NA; V gene: TRBV5-1; J gene: TRBJ2-3; CDR3 protein: CASSLGLVSDTQYF; CDR3 DNA: TGCGCCAGCAGCCTCGGACTAGTCTCGGATACGCAGTATTTT
D gene: TRBD2; clone size: NA; V gene: TRBV7-9; J gene: TRBJ2-1; CDR3 protein: CASSPIAGGSYNEQFF; CDR3 DNA: TGTGCCAGCAGCCCTATAGCGGGAGGCTCCTACAATGAGCAGTTCTTC
D gene: TRBD2; clone size: NA; V gene: TRBV7-3; J gene: TRBJ2-1; CDR3 protein: CASSLLRAGEQFF; CDR3 DNA: TGTGCCAGCAGCTTACTCCGAGCGGGGGAGCAGTTCTTC
D gene: TRBD2; clone size: NA; V gene: TRBV19; J gene: TRBJ2-7; CDR3 protein: CASSIGAGGPYEQYF; CDR3 DNA: TGTGCCAGTAGTATTGGAGCGGGGGGACCCTACGAGCAGTACTTC
D gene: TRBD1; clone size: NA; V gene: TRBV12-3/TRBV12-4; J gene: TRBJ1-2; CDR3 protein: CASSLLGGDGYTF; CDR3 DNA: TGTGCCAGCAGTTTGTTAGGGGGCGACGGCTACACCTTC
D gene: TRBD1; clone size: NA; V gene: TRBV7-8; J gene: TRBJ2-7; CDR3 protein: CASSFRTGHTYEQYF; CDR3 DNA: TGTGCCAGCAGCTTTAGGACAGGGCATACCTACGAGCAGTACTTC
D gene: TRBD1; clone size: NA; V gene: TRBV6-5; J gene: TRBJ1-1; CDR3 protein: CASEWTGRNTEAFF; CDR3 DNA: TGTGCCAGCGAATGGACAGGGCGGAACACTGAAGCTTTCTTT
D gene: NA; clone size: few; V gene: TRBV5-1; J gene: TRBJ2-3; CDR3 protein: CASSSPRVGDTQYF; CDR3 DNA: TGCGCCAGCAGCTCTCCCAGGGTTGGGGATACGCAGTATTTT
D gene: NA; clone size: NA; V gene: TRBV3-1/TRBV3-2; J gene: TRBJ2-3; CDR3 protein: CASRQQGLGEDTQYF; CDR3 DNA: TGTGCCAGCAGGCAACAGGGTCTAGGAGAGGATACGCAGTATTTT
D gene: TRBD1; clone size: few; V gene: TRBV3-1/TRBV3-2; J gene: TRBJ1-1; CDR3 protein: CASSQNRDRGPTEAFF; CDR3 DNA: TGTGCCAGCAGCCAAAATCGGGACAGGGGGCCGACTGAAGCTTTCTTT
D gene: NA; clone size: NA; V gene: TRBV27; J gene: TRBJ2-3; CDR3 protein: CASSLGVHTDTQYF; CDR3 DNA: TGTGCCAGCAGTCTGGGAGTCCACACAGATACGCAGTATTTT
D gene: TRBD1; clone size: NA; V gene: TRBV6-5; J gene: TRBJ2-1; CDR3 protein: CASSALEQGATSPLF; CDR3 DNA: TGTGCCAGCAGCGCCCTAGAACAGGGGGCGACGAGCCCGCTCTTC
D gene: NA; clone size: NA; V gene: TRBV3-1/TRBV3-2; J gene: TRBJ2-1; CDR3 protein: CASSQVTYNEQFF; CDR3 DNA: TGTGCCAGCAGCCAAGTAACATACAATGAGCAGTTCTTC
D gene: NA; clone size: NA; V gene: TRBV7-9; J gene: TRBJ1-1; CDR3 protein: CASSLQSGRTEAFF; CDR3 DNA: TGTGCCAGCAGCTTACAGTCAGGTCGGACTGAAGCTTTCTTT
D gene: NA; clone size: NA; V gene: TRBV11-1; J gene: TRBJ1-1; CDR3 protein: CASSSEGAGTEAFF; CDR3 DNA: TGTGCCAGCAGCTCGGAAGGCGCGGGGACTGAAGCTTTCTTT
D gene: NA; clone size: once; V gene: TRBV12-3/TRBV12-4; J gene: TRBJ2-7; CDR3 protein: CASSFGGWEQYF; CDR3 DNA: TGTGCCAGCAGTTTCGGAGGCTGGGAGCAGTACTTC
D gene: TRBD2; clone size: NA; V gene: TRBV7-9; J gene: TRBJ2-1; CDR3 protein: CASSPKGLAGVINEQFF; CDR3 DNA: TGTGCCAGCAGCCCTAAAGGACTAGCGGGGGTAATCAATGAGCAGTTCTTC
D gene: NA; clone size: NA; V gene: TRBV29-1; J gene: TRBJ1-1; CDR3 protein: CSVADILRTEAFF; CDR3 DNA: TGCAGCGTTGCGGACATCCTCAGGACTGAAGCTTTCTTT
D gene: TRBD2; clone size: NA; V gene: TRBV4-2; J gene: TRBJ2-1; CDR3 protein: CASSRNLAGASGNNEQFF; CDR3 DNA: TGTGCCAGCAGCCGTAACCTCGCTGGGGCTAGCGGGAACAATGAGCAGTTCTTC
D gene: NA; clone size: many; V gene: TRBV9; J gene: TRBJ2-5; CDR3 protein: CASSVGGAAETQYF; CDR3 DNA: TGTGCCAGCAGCGTAGGGGGCGCAGCAGAGACCCAGTACTTC
D gene: NA; clone size: NA; V gene: TRBV6-1; J gene: TRBJ1-2; CDR3 protein: CASSEANGYGYTF; CDR3 DNA: TGTGCCAGCAGTGAAGCCAACGGCTATGGCTACACCTTC
D gene: NA; clone size: NA; V gene: TRBV13; J gene: TRBJ1-5; CDR3 protein: CASSFSGEGNQPQHF; CDR3 DNA: TGTGCCAGCAGCTTTTCGGGGGAGGGCAATCAGCCCCAGCATTTT
D gene: TRBD1; clone size: NA; V gene: TRBV3-1/TRBV3-2; J gene: TRBJ2-2; CDR3 protein: CASSQALPGQGAGELFF; CDR3 DNA: TGTGCCAGCAGCCAAGCCTTACCGGGACAGGGGGCCGGGGAGCTGTTTTTT
D gene: NA; clone size: NA; V gene: TRBV14; J gene: TRBJ2-5; CDR3 protein: CASSLSSETQYF; CDR3 DNA: TGTGCCAGCAGCCTTAGTTCGGAGACCCAGTACTTC
D gene: NA; clone size: NA; V gene: TRBV10-3; J gene: TRBJ2-3; CDR3 protein: CAISEFAGASTDTQYF; CDR3 DNA: TGTGCCATCAGTGAGTTTGCTGGGGCGTCGACAGATACGCAGTATTTT
D gene: TRBD1; clone size: NA; V gene: TRBV2; J gene: TRBJ2-7; CDR3 protein: CASSLTGTGREQYF; CDR3 DNA: TGTGCCAGCAGTCTTACCGGGACAGGGCGCGAGCAGTACTTC
D gene: TRBD2; clone size: NA; V gene: TRBV7-9; J gene: TRBJ2-7; CDR3 protein: CASSTTLGLAGPYEQYF; CDR3 DNA: TGTGCCAGCAGCACTACCCTGGGACTAGCGGGACCTTACGAGCAGTACTTC
D gene: TRBD1; clone size: NA; V gene: TRBV4-1; J gene: TRBJ1-6; CDR3 protein: CASSPDRVLSPLHF; CDR3 DNA: TGCGCCAGCAGCCCGGACAGGGTCCTATCACCCCTCCACTTT
D gene: TRBD1; clone size: NA; V gene: TRBV19; J gene: TRBJ2-5; CDR3 protein: CASSTRGDRVRETQYF; CDR3 DNA: TGTGCCAGTAGTACGAGGGGGGACAGGGTACGAGAGACCCAGTACTTC
D gene: NA; clone size: NA; V gene: TRBV12-3/TRBV12-4; J gene: TRBJ1-3; CDR3 protein: CAIRLSGNTIYF; CDR3 DNA: TGTGCTATCCGTCTCTCTGGAAACACCATATATTTT
D gene: TRBD1; clone size: NA; V gene: TRBV28; J gene: TRBJ1-1; CDR3 protein: CASSIGQGGTEAFF; CDR3 DNA: TGTGCCAGCAGTATTGGACAGGGCGGCACTGAAGCTTTCTTT
D gene: NA; clone size: once; V gene: TRBV10-3; J gene: TRBJ2-7; CDR3 protein: CAISVGRRIDYEQYF; CDR3 DNA: TGTGCCATCAGTGTCGGCAGGCGTATAGACTACGAGCAGTACTTC
D gene: TRBD1; clone size: NA; V gene: TRBV2; J gene: TRBJ1-1; CDR3 protein: CASRDATGGGMNTEAFF; CDR3 DNA: TGTGCCAGCAGAGATGCCACAGGGGGCGGAATGAACACTGAAGCTTTCTTT
D gene: TRBD1; clone size: few; V gene: TRBV9; J gene: TRBJ2-7; CDR3 protein: CASSPEGRGTGSYEQYF; CDR3 DNA: TGTGCCAGCAGCCCCGAAGGTAGGGGGACAGGGAGCTACGAGCAGTACTTC
D gene: TRBD2; clone size: once; V gene: TRBV5-6; J gene: TRBJ2-3; CDR3 protein: CASSLFVGLAGGPSDTQYF; CDR3 DNA: TGTGCCAGCAGCTTGTTTGTTGGGCTAGCGGGGGGTCCCTCAGATACGCAGTATTTT
D gene: NA; clone size: NA; V gene: TRBV15; J gene: TRBJ1-5; CDR3 protein: CATSRDQYQPQHF; CDR3 DNA: TGTGCCACCAGCAGAGACCAATATCAGCCCCAGCATTTT
D gene: NA; clone size: NA; V gene: TRBV7-7; J gene: TRBJ2-7; CDR3 protein: CASSPQRLAEQYF; CDR3 DNA: TGTGCCAGCAGCCCACAGAGGCTAGCAGAGCAGTACTTC
D gene: NA; clone size: once; V gene: TRBV13; J gene: TRBJ1-3; CDR3 protein: CASGRISGNTIYF; CDR3 DNA: TGTGCCAGCGGCAGGATATCTGGAAACACCATATATTTT